A selection of T cell receptor beta chains follows, all from one sample in a study of blood T cells in healthy people across ages. TCRdb redid the calling of the 5' RACE reads with MiXCR, one entry per CDR3 protein. The sample holds 700,000 or so distinct CDR3 sequences; approximately 21% are singletons and the top ten take around a fifth. Material for sequencing was blood. These TCRs come from a man in his 70s in good health. Each CDR3 is given with its conserved first and last residue. The D gene is left open where the match is weak. Expanded clones are given a class, and other clones once, few, many or no size at all.

d_gene	v_gene	j_gene	abundance	CDR3nt	CDR3aa
.	TRBV4-1	TRBJ2-3	few	TGCGCCAGCAGCCAAGGCTGGCGGGGAAGCACAGATACGCAGTATTTT	CASSQGWRGSTDTQYF
.	TRBV4-2	TRBJ1-1	.	TGTGCCAGCAGCCAAGATCGGGGGCTCAACACTGAAGCTTTCTTT	CASSQDRGLNTEAFF
.	TRBV28	TRBJ2-1	.	TGTGCCAGCAGTTTGCCGTCTCAGGCCATGGGCAATGAGCAGTTCTTC	CASSLPSQAMGNEQFF
TRBD2	TRBV7-2	TRBJ2-1	.	TGTGCCAGCAGCAAACGGGGACTAGCCAATGAGCAGTTCTTC	CASSKRGLANEQFF
.	TRBV12-3/TRBV12-4	TRBJ2-4	.	TGTGCCAGCAGTTTAGCGGCCGGGGCCAAAAACATTCAGTACTTC	CASSLAAGAKNIQYF
.	TRBV5-1	TRBJ2-1	.	TGCGCCAGCAGCCACACCCGGGACTCCAATGAGCAGTTCTTC	CASSHTRDSNEQFF
TRBD1	TRBV29-1	TRBJ2-1	.	TGCAGCACCGCCGGGACAGGGAACTACAATGAGCAGTTCTTC	CSTAGTGNYNEQFF
.	TRBV12-3/TRBV12-4	TRBJ1-6	few	TGTGCCAGTGGATTCTTGGGGCTTAATTCACCCCTCCACTTT	CASGFLGLNSPLHF
TRBD1	TRBV25-1	TRBJ1-4	few	TGTGCCAGCAGTGGAACCCGACAGGGCCAAAATGAAAAACTGTTTTTT	CASSGTRQGQNEKLFF
TRBD2	TRBV9	TRBJ2-1	many	TGTGCCAGCAGCATTAGCGGGGGGACCTACAATGAGCAGTTCTTC	CASSISGGTYNEQFF
TRBD2	TRBV6-5	TRBJ2-5	few	TGTGCCAGCCTCGGGACTAGAGGGGAGACCCAGTACTTC	CASLGTRGETQYF
.	TRBV6-1	TRBJ2-7	.	TGTGCCAGCAGTGCACAGCCAGACTACGAGCAGTACTTC	CASSAQPDYEQYF
.	TRBV16	TRBJ1-2	.	TGTGCCAGCAGCCTATCAACACAGACCAACTATGGCTACACCTTC	CASSLSTQTNYGYTF
.	TRBV12-3/TRBV12-4	TRBJ2-1	.	TGTGCCACCCAGGGGGGCGATGAGCAGTTCTTC	CATQGGDEQFF
TRBD2	TRBV18	TRBJ2-5	.	TGTGCCAGCTCACCATCCCCAGCTGGAGCGGGGCAAGAGACCCAGTACTTC	CASSPSPAGAGQETQYF
TRBD1	TRBV13	TRBJ1-2	many	TGTGCCAGCAGCTCCCGACAGGGCTATGGCTACACCTTC	CASSSRQGYGYTF
.	TRBV12-3/TRBV12-4	TRBJ2-3	.	TGTGCCAGCAGCATTTACTGGGATACGCAGTATTTT	CASSIYWDTQYF
.	TRBV6-5	TRBJ1-4	.	TGTGCCCGCAGTTCCAACCGGCTTAATGAAAAACTGTTTTTT	CARSSNRLNEKLFF
.	TRBV27	TRBJ1-2	few	TGTGCCAGCAGTTCAATCCTCCAGGGGTTTTGGAGCTACACCTTC	CASSSILQGFWSYTF
TRBD2	TRBV6-1	TRBJ2-1	.	TGTGCCAGCATCCGAGCGGGGGGCTCCTACAATGAGCAGTTCTTC	CASIRAGGSYNEQFF